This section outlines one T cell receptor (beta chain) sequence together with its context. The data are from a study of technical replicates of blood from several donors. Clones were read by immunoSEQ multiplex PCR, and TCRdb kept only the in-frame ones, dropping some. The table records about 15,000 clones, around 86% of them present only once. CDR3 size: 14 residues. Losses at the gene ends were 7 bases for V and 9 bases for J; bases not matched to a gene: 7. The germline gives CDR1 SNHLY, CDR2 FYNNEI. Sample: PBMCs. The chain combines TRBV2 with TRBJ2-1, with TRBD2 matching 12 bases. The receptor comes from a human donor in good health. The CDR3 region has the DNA TGTGCCAGCACCGCTAGCGGGAGGGGGGGTGAGCAGTTCTTC. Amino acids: CASTASGRGGEQFF.